This T cell receptor beta chain comes out of a study of blood T cell repertoires in COVID-19. Study at large: Nucleic acid was either cDNA or gDNA, and it came from T cells, B-cell-depleted T cells, or PBMCs.

This clone was seen just once. In germline, CDR1 is LGHDT, CDR2 YNNKEL (reference sequence). Trimming pared 5 bases from V and 1 base from J, leaving 11 bases between. The length of the CDR3 is 15 residues. The data were produced by immunoSEQ multiplex PCR, yet TCRdb's version contains in-frame clones alone and is incomplete. Among about 210,000 clones listed, 85% to 90% were seen once. Sequencing used PBMCs or T cells enriched from blood (not recorded which). The rearrangement links TRBV3-1 (or the pseudogene TRBV3-2) to TRBJ1-4; D is unclear. The clonotype comes from a man under 40 who had recovered from COVID-19. The CDR3 coding sequence is TGTGCCAGCAGCTTATCGGAGGGAACTAATGAAAAACTGTTTTTT. It translates to CASSLSEGTNEKLFF.